The clone carrying this T cell receptor (beta chain) is a singleton in its sample. Its matching antigen is unknown. The PCR employed 60 Vbeta primers together with 13 Jbeta primers. TCRdb's table, derived via immunoSEQ multiplex PCR, lists solely in-frame clones and lacks some. Of under 200,000 clones listed, 73% were seen once; the top ten hold 5.4%. From germline, CDR1 is SGDLS and CDR2 YYNGEE. V lost 0 bases and J 0 bases, leaving 11 bases between the germline ends. The CDR3 is 16 amino acids. The source of the sample is a study of cytomegalovirus exposure and HLA in healthy donors. General study points: Confirmation in vitro established that a few CMV-associated chains were specific for CMV antigens. Researchers reported in a later analysis that a missense DCLRE1C variant was tied to TCR beta V- and J-gene trimming. Follow-up analysis seemed to connect common viral pathogens with several of the most significant clusters identified.

The receptor comes from a woman younger than 30 in good health and CMV-seropositive. Sequenced material: PBMCs. The chain employs TRBV9 and TRBJ2-3, with D possibly matching TRBD2 (5 bases). CDR3 region: CASSVAARTSTDTQYF. The CDR3 DNA sequence: TGTGCCAGCAGCGTAGCTGCCAGGACTAGCACAGATACGCAGTATTTT.